Presented here are 22 T cell receptor beta chains from one specimen sequenced in a study of blood T cell repertoires in COVID-19. Sequencing used immunoSEQ multiplex PCR; TCRdb keeps in-frame clones, though not all of them. This table has about 57,000 clones, 87% appearing once. The sequenced sample consisted of peripheral blood. Receptor source: a woman of 80 years or more with COVID-19, enrolled during active disease.

J is TRBJ2-3 and V is TRBV28, with 11 bases aligning to TRBD2. The ends lost 4 bases at V and 3 bases at J; junction bases unmatched: 15. This CDR3 is 19 amino acids long. From germline, CDR1 is MDHEN and CDR2 SYDVKM. CDR3 sequence: CASSSLGVAGGPGTDTQYF. For the CDR3, the DNA is TGTGCCAGCAGTTCCCTCGGCGTAGCGGGGGGGCCGGGGACAGATACGCAGTATTTT.

The chain links TRBV3-1 (or the pseudogene TRBV3-2) to TRBJ2-1, with D possibly matching TRBD1 (6 bases). The V gene lost 0 bases and the J gene lost 4 bases, with 10 bases spanning the gap. The CDR3 sequence is 15 residues long. Germline CDR1 LGHDT, CDR2 YNNKEL (reference sequence). CDR3 sequence (DNA): TGTGCCAGCAGCCAAGATCTGACAGGTTACAATGAGCAGTTCTTC. Translating it yields CASSQDLTGYNEQFF.

This rearrangement joins TRBV19 to TRBJ2-1; TRBD2 matches 13 bases. CDR1 and CDR2 (germline): LNHDA, SQIVND (reference sequence). After removal of 5 bases from V and 7 bases from J, the junction contained 11 bases not matched to a gene. This CDR3 region has 17 residues. The CDR3 loop is CASSLGLAGNAENEQFF. The CDR3 nucleotides are TGTGCCAGTAGTCTGGGACTAGCGGGGAACGCTGAGAATGAGCAGTTCTTC.

This sequence joins TRBV5-5 and TRBJ2-7, with TRBD1 matching over 10 bases. The V gene's germline CDR1 is SGHKS and CDR2 YYEKEE (reference sequence). CDR3 length: 15 amino acids. Trimming took 0 bases from V and 1 from J; bases not matched to a gene: 1. CDR3 DNA sequence: TGTGCCAGCAGCTTGGTGGGACAGGGGTCCTACGAGCAGTACTTC. This sequence encodes CASSLVGQGSYEQYF. The full variable domain, in which reference TRBV5-5 and TRBJ2-7 provide the parts outside the CDR3, is DAGVTQSPTHLIKTRGQQVTLRCSPISGHKSVSWYQQVLGQGPQFIFQYYEKEERGRGNFPDRFSARQFPNYSSELNVNALLLGDSALYLCASSLVGQGSYEQYFGPGTRLTVT.

This chain uses TRBV6-6 with TRBJ2-2; perhaps TRBD1 as D (5 bases). V was shortened by 0 bases and J by 4 bases, with 9 bases between the two germline ends. Per germline, CDR1 MNHNY and CDR2 SVGAGI (reference sequence). This CDR3 spans 15 amino acids. The CDR3 here is CASSYSAGITGELFF. The CDR3 DNA reads TGTGCCAGCAGTTACTCGGCAGGGATCACCGGGGAGCTGTTTTTT.

CDR3: CASSLAAGVSGYTF. The CDR3 bases are TGTGCCAGCAGCTTGGCCGCAGGGGTGAGTGGCTACACCTTC. This chain uses TRBV5-6 with TRBJ1-2; D is possibly TRBD1 (6 bases). CDR1 is SGHDT and CDR2 is YYEEEE in the germline V gene. CDR3 size: 14 residues. Trimming took off 0 bases at V and 7 bases at J, with 13 bases between the two ends.

J is TRBJ2-3 and V is TRBV2, with 14 bases aligning to TRBD2. The CDR3 spans 16 residues. The trim removed 6 bases at V and 5 bases at J, leaving 7 bases unmatched. CDR1 is SNHLY, CDR2 FYNNEI, per germline. The CDR3 DNA sequence: TGTGCCAGCAGGTCCGGGACTAGCGGGGGTTTAGATACGCAGTATTTT. Amino acid sequence: CASRSGTSGGLDTQYF. The complete variable domain, with remaining parts taken from reference TRBV2 and TRBJ2-3, reads EPEVTQTPSHQVTQMGQEVILRCVPISNHLYFYWYRQILGQKVEFLVSFYNNEISEKSEIFDDQFSVERPDGSNFTLKIRSTKLEDSAMYFCASRSGTSGGLDTQYFGPGTRLTVL.

The rearrangement links TRBV6-2 or TRBV6-3 to TRBJ2-3, with D possibly TRBD2 on 5 matching bases. CDR1 MNHEY and CDR2 SVGEGT come from the germline V gene. V lost 5 bases to trimming and J lost 9 bases, with 9 bases between them. This CDR3 contains 11 residues. CDR3 sequence reads: CASSLAGTQYF. Here the CDR3 DNA reads TGTGCCAGCAGTCTAGCTGGGACGCAGTATTTT.

The chain joins TRBV5-8 to TRBJ1-3, with D hard to call. Per the germline V gene, CDR1 is SGHTS and CDR2 is YDEGEE. There are 19 residues in the CDR3. Trimming removed 0 bases from V and 4 bases from J, with 23 bases in between. CDR3 protein: CASSLGVFGIHLGGNTIYF. The CDR3 DNA reads as TGTGCCAGCAGCTTGGGCGTTTTCGGGATCCACCTGGGAGGAAACACCATATATTTT.

This clone turned up a few times. The V gene is TRBV2, the J gene TRBJ2-7; D is perhaps TRBD2 (7 bases). CDR1 is SNHLY and CDR2 is FYNNEI in the germline V gene. The CDR3 is made up of 12 amino acids. The CDR3 sequence: CAARGGPYEQYF. The CDR3, as DNA: TGTGCGGCGAGGGGGGGGCCCTACGAGCAGTACTTC. The whole variable domain, filled in from reference TRBV2 and TRBJ2-7, reads EPEVTQTPSHQVTQMGQEVILRCVPISNHLYFYWYRQILGQKVEFLVSFYNNEISEKSEIFDDQFSVERPDGSNFTLKIRSTKLEDSAMYFCAARGGPYEQYFGPGTRLTVT.

The gene calls are TRBV5-5 and TRBJ2-3; maybe TRBD1 (6 bases). V lost 4 bases, J lost 2 bases, and 14 bases lay in between. Germline-derived CDR1 and CDR2 are SGHKS and YYEKEE (reference sequence). The CDR3 consists of 15 residues. The CDR3 DNA sequence: TGTGCCAGCAGCAAATACAGGGAGTACACAGATACGCAGTATTTT. Protein: CASSKYREYTDTQYF.

This rearrangement joins TRBV7-6 to TRBJ2-2, with D possibly TRBD1 on 5 matching bases. Trimming shortened V by 2 bases and J by 0 bases, and 10 bases separated the two germline ends. CDR3 length: 16 amino acids. Germline V gives CDR1 SGHVS, CDR2 FNYEAQ. CDR3 coding DNA: TGTGCCAGCAGCTTACCCCCGGACACGAACACCGGGGAGCTGTTTTTT. This gives the protein CASSLPPDTNTGELFF.

The chain uses TRBV5-4 and TRBJ2-7, with TRBD1 as a possible D gene (6 bases). Germline V gene sequence: CDR1 SGHNT, CDR2 YYREEE (reference sequence). The V and J ends lost 4 bases and 9 bases respectively, with 14 bases between them. This CDR3 contains 12 residues. The CDR3 region has the DNA TGTGCCAGCAGCGCAGGACAGCTACGGCAGTACTTC. This translates into CASSAGQLRQYF.

The CDR3 DNA reads TGCGCCAGCAGCCTAAAGCTTGATCAGCCCCAGCATTTT. Its translation is CASSLKLDQPQHF. The rearrangement uses TRBV4-1 and TRBJ1-5; D is ambiguous. This CDR3 has 13 residues. Germline loops: CDR1 MGHRA, CDR2 YSYEKL. The germline V and J ends were trimmed by 4 bases and 5 bases, with 9 bases remaining between them.

V usage is TRBV28 and J usage is TRBJ1-1; possible D gene TRBD1, 5 bases. This CDR3 contains 16 residues. V dropped 5 bases and J dropped 2 bases, with 18 bases sitting between them. CDR1 and CDR2 from the germline V gene are MDHEN and SYDVKM. CDR3 in DNA: TGTGCCAGCAGTCCCTACCGGGGGAGGGTTAACACTGAAGCTTTCTTT. Amino acids: CASSPYRGRVNTEAFF.

This rearrangement joins TRBV4-2 to TRBJ1-1, with D hard to call. CDR1 is LGHNA, CDR2 YNFKEQ, per germline. This CDR3 contains 15 residues. The V gene lost 1 base and the J gene lost 5 bases, with 14 bases spanning the gap. The CDR3 is CASSQVDRSGTEAFF. CDR3 sequence (DNA): TGTGCCAGCAGCCAAGTCGACCGGTCGGGGACTGAAGCTTTCTTT.

The chain carries TRBV7-8 and TRBJ2-3; D may be TRBD1 (7 bases). The germline V and J ends were trimmed by 2 bases and 5 bases, with 29 bases remaining between them. Germline values: CDR1 SGHVS, CDR2 FQNEAQ. This CDR3 is 20 amino acids long. Here the CDR3 DNA reads TGTGCCAGCAGCTTATCGGGGGATACAGGGGATTTCAATATGCAAGATACGCAGTATTTT. It codes for CASSLSGDTGDFNMQDTQYF. The full variable domain, with the rest looked up from reference TRBV7-8 and TRBJ2-3, is GAGVSQSPRYKVAKRGQDVALRCDPISGHVSLFWYQQALGQGPEFLTYFQNEAQLDKSGLPSDRFFAERPEGSVSTLKIQRTQQEDSAVYLCASSLSGDTGDFNMQDTQYFGPGTRLTVL.

This chain connects TRBV5-1 to TRBJ1-4; D uncertain. V lost 4 bases to trimming and J lost 8 bases, with 18 bases between them. Germline V gene lookup returns CDR1 SGHRS and CDR2 YFSETQ. The CDR3 totals 15 residues. This chain's CDR3 is CASSLTRQAGEKLFF. CDR3 nucleotide sequence: TGCGCCAGCAGCCTCACCCGCCAGGCTGGAGAAAAACTGTTTTTT.

This chain joins TRBV3-1 (or the pseudogene TRBV3-2) and TRBJ2-4, with D possibly matching TRBD2 (5 bases). Germline V CDR1 and CDR2: LGHDT, YNNKEL (reference sequence). There are 16 residues in the CDR3. Trimming left V 0 bases short and J 0 bases short, with 9 bases between. CDR3 sequence (DNA): TGTGCCAGCAGCCAAGATCCAGGACTAGCCAAAAACATTCAGTACTTC. Amino acids: CASSQDPGLAKNIQYF.

The chain recombines TRBV4-2 with TRBJ2-2; TRBD1 matches at 11 bases. Unmatched junction bases numbered 7, after V lost 3 bases and J lost 4 bases. Per germline, CDR1 LGHNA and CDR2 YNFKEQ. The CDR3 loop spans 17 amino acids. CDR3: CASSHPPGTGGTGELFF. The CDR3 DNA reads as TGTGCCAGCAGCCATCCCCCCGGGACAGGGGGCACCGGGGAGCTGTTTTTT.

This chain connects TRBV27 to TRBJ2-7; 9 nucleotides line up with TRBD1. J lost 2 bases, V lost 8 bases, and 1 base had no gene match. This CDR3 comprises 12 residues. Germline-derived CDR1 and CDR2 are MNHEY and SMNVEV (reference sequence). CDR3 amino acids: CASRDRAYEQYF. The CDR3 DNA is TGTGCCAGCCGGGACAGGGCCTACGAGCAGTACTTC.

V and J are TRBV5-5 and TRBJ1-1, with TRBD1 matching over 8 bases. The CDR3 is made up of 16 amino acids. V lost 0 bases to trimming and J lost 2 bases; unmatched junction nucleotides: 6. The germline CDR1 and CDR2 sequences are SGHKS and YYEKEE (reference sequence). In nucleotides, the CDR3 is TGTGCCAGCAGCTTGGCCCCATCAGGGGGCAACACTGAAGCTTTCTTT. Amino acids: CASSLAPSGGNTEAFF.